The 10 T cell receptor beta chains in this list originate from one sample, sequenced in a study of T cell responses to AZD1222 COVID-19 vaccine. Profiled with immunoSEQ multiplex PCR; TCRdb holds only in-frame clones, not every one. The sample has about 270,000 clones; about 94% are singletons. Sequenced here: peripheral blood, sampled 28 days after the second AZD1222 dose. The receptors derive from an adult who received the AZD1222 COVID-19 vaccine.

The rearrangement uses TRBV28 and TRBJ2-1; possibly TRBD2 for D (6 bases). V was pared by 5 bases and J by 6 bases, with 20 bases between. The CDR3 is 16 amino acids. Germline V gene data show CDR1 as MDHEN and CDR2 as SYDVKM. In DNA, the CDR3 is TGTGCCAGCAGTCCCCCCCGGGGTGGAGGGATCAATGAGCAGTTCTTC. Its translation: CASSPPRGGGINEQFF.

V is TRBV5-1 and J is TRBJ2-1; D call uncertain. V lost 2 bases, J lost 9 bases, and 12 bases lay in between. The CDR3 is 13 amino acids. Germline V gene sequence: CDR1 SGHRS, CDR2 YFSETQ. The CDR3 region is CASSFGPSGEQFF. The CDR3 coding sequence is TGCGCCAGCAGCTTCGGGCCCTCTGGTGAGCAGTTCTTC. Using reference TRBV5-1 and TRBJ2-1 for the parts outside the CDR3, the full variable domain is KAGVTQTPRYLIKTRGQQVTLSCSPISGHRSVSWYQQTPGQGLQFLFEYFSETQRNKGNFPGRFSGRQFSNSRSEMNVSTLELGDSALYLCASSFGPSGEQFFGPGTRLTVL.

J is TRBJ1-1 and V is TRBV5-5; 9 bases line up with TRBD1. The CDR3 is 17 amino acids. V lost 4 bases, J lost 0 bases, and 10 bases stayed unmatched. The germline V gene has CDR1 SGHKS and CDR2 YYEKEE (reference sequence). The CDR3 nucleotides read TGTGCCAGCAGCGGGGGACAGGGCAGCGGGATGAACACTGAAGCTTTCTTT. It is translated as CASSGGQGSGMNTEAFF.

This clone was picked up one time. The rearrangement links TRBV19 to TRBJ1-2, with D maybe TRBD1 (5 bases). V gave up 8 bases and J gave up 2 bases, with 12 bases separating them. Germline assignment: CDR1 LNHDA and CDR2 SQIVND (reference sequence). CDR3 length: 13 amino acids. The CDR3 nucleotides read TGTGCCAGTTGGGACCCTAGCAACTATGGCTACACCTTC. Translation: CASWDPSNYGYTF.

The gene calls are TRBV21-1 and TRBJ1-1; the DNA was not compared with TRBD1, the D call given in the table. TRBV21-1 is classified as a pseudogene. This CDR3 comprises 14 residues. The CDR3 coding sequence is TGTGCCAGCAGCAAGGGTAGACACAGACCTGAAGCTTTCTTT. This gives the protein CASSKGRHRPEAFF.

CDR3 nucleotide sequence: TGTGCCAGCAGCCCAGACAGGAGATACGAGCAGTACTTC. Translated: CASSPDRRYEQYF. The rearrangement uses TRBV5-4 and TRBJ2-7, with a tentative D call TRBD1 (6 bases). Deletions cut 4 bases from V and 4 bases from J, with 12 bases between. Germline CDR1 reads SGHNT; CDR2 reads YYREEE (reference sequence). The CDR3 has 13 amino acids.

The rearrangement links TRBV27 to TRBJ2-5; TRBD2 is a possible D gene (5 bases). Trimming pared 10 bases from V and 5 bases from J, leaving 17 bases between. The length of the CDR3 is 13 residues. Germline CDR1 MNHEY, CDR2 SMNVEV (reference sequence). The CDR3 is CATAVSRVETQYF. The CDR3 coding sequence is TGTGCCACCGCAGTTTCGAGGGTTGAGACCCAGTACTTC.

The chain combines TRBV6-4 with TRBJ2-5; the match to TRBD1 covers 8 bases. Losses at the gene ends were 5 bases for V and 4 bases for J; bases not matched to a gene: 3. The CDR3 covers 13 residues. From germline, CDR1 is MRHNA and CDR2 SNTAGT. The CDR3 DNA reads as TGTGCCAGCAGTTTACAGGGGGGAGAGACCCAGTACTTC. This codes for CASSLQGGETQYF.

The chain couples TRBV7-9 to TRBJ1-2; D call uncertain. Trimming stripped 5 bases from V and 3 bases from J, with 10 bases between. CDR3 length equals 13 residues. Germline CDR1 is SEHNR and CDR2 is FQNEAQ (reference sequence). The CDR3 region has the DNA TGTGCCAGCAGCCCCTGGACGGACTATGGCTACACCTTC. It codes for CASSPWTDYGYTF.

The chain carries TRBV3-1 (or the pseudogene TRBV3-2) and TRBJ1-2; D remains ambiguous. Germline assignment: CDR1 LGHDT and CDR2 YNNKEL (reference sequence). The CDR3 sequence is 15 residues long. Trimming pared 4 bases from V and 1 base from J, leaving 13 bases between. The CDR3 sequence: CASSPFRVDNYGYTF. CDR3 bases: TGTGCCAGCAGCCCATTCCGGGTGGATAACTATGGCTACACCTTC.